This TCR beta chain was found in a study of T cells after yellow fever vaccination (dated by TCRdb to the late 2010s). Describing the broader study: The SMART-Seq v4 Ultra Low Input RNA kit was used to prepare libraries from fractions with low cell numbers. Two healthy male donors, one aged 18 to 30 and one aged 30 to 40 years, made up the cohort. To track T-cell clones before and after primary and booster YFV17D yellow fever vaccination, bulk TCR alpha and beta repertoires were sequenced longitudinally. Blood was collected at multiple timepoints before and after primary and secondary immunization, and bulk PBMC replicates and cell subsets were isolated. General study outcomes and caveats: Because abundant contaminating clonotypes from the bulk population could be contained in FACS-sorted repertoires, computational filtering was required. Most clones expanded after primary vaccination (almost 98% of CD4 and over 80% of CD8) were re-detected after the booster, suggesting that broad memory maintenance occurred. The study included only a couple of donors, which limits how far the findings can be generalized. The secondary T-cell response was found to be weaker but faster than the primary response, with a peak reached on day 5 rather than on day 15. A small share of clonotypes occurred in both CD4 and CD8 compartments, likely arising from convergent recombination.

Worth noting for this clonotype: Its antigen is unknown. No base quality values were provided; no much bigger clone lies one nucleotide off.

The sample's treatment or condition, from its label and the paper: live attenuated yellow fever vaccine strain. At every blood-draw timepoint, two biological replicates of bulk PBMCs were collected. A standard Ficoll-Paque protocol was used to isolate PBMCs from peripheral blood. TriZol was used to extract RNA from bulk PBMCs, from CD4 and CD8 fractions, and from dextramer-positive and dextramer-negative fractions. TCR cDNA was synthesized by 5'RACE template switching, through which a universal primer site and unique molecular identifiers were introduced. Priming for cDNA synthesis came from both the TCR alpha and TCR beta constant segments. Two PCR steps were used to amplify libraries, with sample barcodes and sequencing adapters being added in the second step. Sequencing of libraries was done on Illumina HiSeq 2500 (2x100 bp) or NovaSeq (2x150 bp). As for the original processing: Demultiplexing of reads and collapsing into UMI consensus sequences were performed with MIGEC, and V(D)J alignment was carried out with MiXCR. Vaccine-responding clonotypes were identified with edgeR using replicate PBMC samples, with FDR below 0.01 and a log2 fold change above 5 up to day 15 being required. CD4 or CD8 identity was assigned to each bulk clonotype according to whether the clonotype was present at higher abundance in the sequenced CD4 repertoire or the sequenced CD8 repertoire. TCRdb reprocessed the public reads (quality trimming at Q25 with fastp, clone calling with MiXCR) and kept in-frame beta chains. Every CDR3 protein is listed once, alongside the most common genes and DNA of its rows. These V and J calls originate from TCRdb's pipeline instead of the authors' own analysis. This sample is represented by a few hundred thousand distinct CDR3 sequences; about a sixth of them were singletons. The ten largest make up around 15% of the sample.

V is clipped by 5 bases and J by 3 bases, and the sequence between their germline boundaries is 16 bases long. The germline V gene (reference sequence) sets CDR1 to SEHNR and CDR2 to FQNEAQ. The CDR3 covers 15 residues, taking in both the cysteine and the phenylalanine. Only the CDR3 DNA stays, 45 bases, in frame from base 1. The specimen was PBMCs, collected roughly 5 days after the first yellow fever vaccination. The V and J genes are TRBV7-9 and TRBJ1-1; no D gene can be assigned with confidence. This clonotype originated in a man younger than 35 who received the YFV17D yellow fever vaccine. The DNA sequence follows: TGTGCCAGCAGCGCTCATGTGTCGGTAGACACTGAAGCTTTCTTT. Translated, it reads CASSAHVSVDTEAFF.